The 12 T cell receptor beta chains in this list originate from one sample, sequenced in a study of PD-1 blockade in classical Hodgkin lymphoma. Using immunoSEQ multiplex PCR, the repertoire was profiled, and TCRdb retains in-frame clones only, with some absent. The table has under 60,000 clones, around 78% seen once. Patients all relapsed after autologous stem cell transplantation, and there was variation in brentuximab vedotin exposure. This sample comprised peripheral blood mononuclear cells (PBMCs), obtained before the second cycle of nivolumab. The receptors here all came from a human donor with classical Hodgkin lymphoma.

This chain links TRBV30 with TRBJ2-7; D is ambiguous. The CDR3 sequence is 12 residues long. V gave up 5 bases and J gave up 0 bases, with 8 bases separating them. CDR1 is GTSNPN and CDR2 is SVGIG in the germline V gene (reference sequence). Written as DNA, the CDR3 is TGTGCCTGGGGGCTTAGCTCCTACGAGCAGTACTTC. Encoded protein: CAWGLSSYEQYF.

Only one count was recorded for this clone. V and J are TRBV18 and TRBJ1-5; unclear D gene. CDR1 is KGHSH, CDR2 LQKENI, per germline. The CDR3 length is 12 residues. CDR3 bases: TGTGCTTCGGTGGGAGAAGACCAGCCCCAGCATTTT. Protein sequence: CASVGEDQPQHF.

V gene TRBV19 combines with J gene TRBJ1-1; D remains unclear. V was trimmed by 5 bases and J by 5 bases, leaving 12 bases between them. Germline V CDR1 and CDR2: LNHDA, SQIVND (reference sequence). There are 13 residues in the CDR3. The CDR3 sequence: CASSGGRITEAFF. CDR3 sequence (DNA): TGTGCCAGTAGTGGAGGACGAATTACTGAAGCTTTCTTT.

The rearrangement joins TRBV5-1 to TRBJ2-7; D not resolved. V was pared by 7 bases and J by 0 bases, with 14 bases between. Germline CDR1 SGHRS, CDR2 YFSETQ. The CDR3 runs 14 residues. CDR3 sequence (DNA): TGCGCCAGCTCACGCGACAAGGGCTCCTACGAGCAGTACTTC. Amino acid sequence: CASSRDKGSYEQYF.

The chain couples TRBV19 to TRBJ2-2, with TRBD2 as a possible D gene (6 bases). CDR3 size: 15 residues. The germline gives CDR1 LNHDA, CDR2 SQIVND (reference sequence). Trimming shortened V by 6 bases and J by 6 bases, and 17 bases separated the two germline ends. CDR3 protein: CASSAAGSYSGELFF. The CDR3 DNA reads TGTGCCAGTAGCGCTGCCGGGAGTTACTCCGGGGAGCTGTTTTTT.

V is TRBV29-1 and J is TRBJ1-1; D is ambiguous. V gave up 6 bases and J gave up 1 base, with 21 bases separating them. CDR1 is SQVTM, CDR2 ANQGSEA, per germline. The CDR3 covers 16 residues. DNA for the CDR3: TGCAGCGTGAAGGCGGGAGTAAGACGGGAGAACACTGAAGCTTTCTTT. Residues: CSVKAGVRRENTEAFF. Full variable domain (missing parts from reference TRBV29-1 and TRBJ1-1): SAVISQKPSRDICQRGTSLTIQCQVDSQVTMMFWYRQQPGQSLTLIATANQGSEATYESGFVIDKFPISRPNLTFSTLTVSNMSPEDSSIYLCSVKAGVRRENTEAFFGQGTRLTVV.

The chain is built from TRBV28 and TRBJ1-1, with D perhaps TRBD1 (5 bases). Trimming stripped 10 bases from V and 3 bases from J, with 15 bases between. Germline lookup yields CDR1 MDHEN and CDR2 SYDVKM. This CDR3 spans 13 amino acids. The CDR3 nucleotides read TGTGCCATCACTGCCCAGGGAGACACTGAAGCTTTCTTT. Translating it yields CAITAQGDTEAFF.

The chain links TRBV11-3 to TRBJ2-1, with D possibly TRBD1 on 5 matching bases. The CDR3 is made up of 16 amino acids. Per the germline V gene, CDR1 is SGHNT and CDR2 is YENEEA. V lost 5 bases and J 5 bases, leaving 19 bases between the germline ends. CDR3 sequence reads: CASSLGPGKVHNEQFF. The CDR3 bases are TGTGCCAGCAGCCTCGGCCCAGGGAAGGTTCACAATGAGCAGTTCTTC.

The gene calls are TRBV18 and TRBJ2-7, with a possible D match to TRBD1 (5 bases). The V end was cut by 8 bases, the J end by 3 bases, with 17 bases between. The germline V gene encodes CDR1 KGHSH and CDR2 LQKENI. The CDR3 has 14 residues. CDR3 sequence: CASQTASGNYEQYF. The CDR3 bases are TGTGCCAGCCAAACCGCATCAGGGAACTACGAGCAGTACTTC.

The rearrangement uses TRBV5-4 and TRBJ2-7; 7 bases line up with TRBD2. Unmatched junction bases numbered 12, after V lost 5 bases and J lost 4 bases. The CDR3 contains 15 residues. The V gene's germline CDR1 is SGHNT and CDR2 YYREEE (reference sequence). In DNA, the CDR3 is TGTGCCAGCAGTCTCCACGTGGGGGGGACTTACGAGCAGTACTTC. Encoded protein: CASSLHVGGTYEQYF.

This clone has more than one count but fewer than ten. The chain links TRBV30 to TRBJ2-7; D gene ambiguous. Germline CDR1 is GTSNPN and CDR2 is SVGIG (reference sequence). The CDR3 has 15 residues. Trimming cost V 0 bases and J 3 bases, with 15 bases left between them. CDR3 DNA sequence: TGTGCCTGGAGTGTCTCCTATCCGACCGACTACGAGCAGTACTTC. This gives the protein CAWSVSYPTDYEQYF.

The chain recombines TRBV6-1 with TRBJ2-7, with 7 bases that match TRBD1. Trimming cost V 5 bases and J 1 base; bases outside gene matches: 5. This CDR3 has 14 residues. Germline V gene lookup returns CDR1 MNHNS and CDR2 SASEGT. The CDR3: CASSKGALSYEQYF. The CDR3 DNA reads as TGTGCCAGCAGTAAGGGGGCCTTGTCCTACGAGCAGTACTTC.